This T cell receptor beta chain was recovered during a study of control samples from healthy donors and cancer patients. Germline assignment: CDR1 ENHRY and CDR2 SYGVKD. V lost 6 bases to trimming and J lost 5 bases; unmatched junction nucleotides: 9. This CDR3 comprises 14 residues. Repertoires were generated with immunoSEQ multiplex PCR, while TCRdb's copy carries only in-frame clones and drops some. Of roughly 41,000 clones listed, approximately 94% are singletons. The sequenced sample was blood. The source of this sequence is a man between 60 and 75 years old in good health. The genes are TRBV10-3 and TRBJ2-5; TRBD1 aligns across 7 bases. The CDR3 DNA reads TGTGCCATCAGATCCGGGACAGAAGAGGAGACCCAGTACTTC. Translated: CAIRSGTEEETQYF.